The 31 T cell receptor beta chains below come from one sample, sequenced in a study of T cell responses to AZD1222 COVID-19 vaccine (dated by TCRdb to the early 2020s). The method behind the library was the immunoSEQ multiplex PCR assay. TCRdb provides this immuneACCESS table in a form limited to in-frame rearrangements. Some clones are lacking; in checked studies, under half of them reflect an unresolved V gene, and why the rest are absent is not known. The sample records 140,000 to 150,000 clones, around 90% of which are singletons. Together, the top ten hold less than 3.5% of the sample. The time point label of this sample denotes: baseline before first vaccination. Interpreted using the paper, the treatment or condition label stands for: meningococcal conjugate vaccine given as trial control. The sample was peripheral blood, taken on day 0 of MenACWY control vaccination. The origin of the receptors is an adult in good health.

The chain employs TRBV27 and TRBJ1-2; no firm D call. The CDR3 contains 15 residues. Trimming stripped 6 bases from V and 5 bases from J, with 19 bases between. Germline CDR1 reads MNHEY; CDR2 reads SMNVEV (reference sequence). CDR3 DNA: TGTGCCAGCAGCCCCGTTGCGTTCCCCGAGTATGGCTACACCTTC. Translation gives CASSPVAFPEYGYTF.

This sequence joins TRBV3-1 (or the pseudogene TRBV3-2) and TRBJ1-1; 7 bases agree with TRBD1. V lost 0 bases, J lost 6 bases, and 4 bases stayed unmatched. The CDR3 extends over 14 amino acids. Per germline, CDR1 LGHDT and CDR2 YNNKEL (reference sequence). CDR3 in DNA: TGTGCCAGCAGCCAAGAAGGGGGCAGGTCTGAAGCTTTCTTT. This encodes CASSQEGGRSEAFF.

This clone appeared once. The V call is TRBV29-1, the J call TRBJ2-7; the D gene is possibly TRBD1 (6 bases). V was trimmed by 7 bases and J by 3 bases, leaving 13 bases between them. CDR3 length: 12 amino acids. Germline V gives CDR1 SQVTM, CDR2 ANQGSEA. The CDR3 DNA reads TGCAGCGCCGGCGGACAGCTCTACGAGCAGTACTTC. It encodes CSAGGQLYEQYF.

The gene calls are TRBV11-2 and TRBJ2-2, with no clear D. The CDR3 spans 14 residues. V shed 7 bases and J shed 5 bases, with 14 bases lying between them. The germline CDR1 and CDR2 sequences are SGHAT and FQNNGV. Written as DNA, the CDR3 is TGTGCCAGCATAACCTGGGCCGGGACCGGGGAGCTGTTTTTT. It translates to CASITWAGTGELFF. The entire variable domain, with the rest obtained from reference TRBV11-2 and TRBJ2-2, is as follows: EAGVAQSPRYKIIEKRQSVAFWCNPISGHATLYWYQQILGQGPKLLIQFQNNGVVDDSQLPKDRFSAERLKGVDSTLKIQPAKLEDSAVYLCASITWAGTGELFFGEGSRLTVL.

This chain links TRBV27 with TRBJ1-5; no reliable D call. CDR1 and CDR2 (germline): MNHEY, SMNVEV (reference sequence). The CDR3 is 14 amino acids. V was clipped by 2 bases and J by 3 bases, with 8 bases between them. CDR3 in DNA: TGTGCCAGCAGTTTACGGCAGAACAATCAGCCCCAGCATTTT. It encodes CASSLRQNNQPQHF.

The chain has TRBV19 and TRBJ1-5; the D gene is possibly TRBD1 (6 bases). The CDR3 has 13 residues. Germline CDR1 LNHDA, CDR2 SQIVND (reference sequence). The V and J ends lost 3 bases and 8 bases respectively, with 11 bases between them. The CDR3 loop reads CASSMYRAKPQHF. The DNA for the CDR3 is TGTGCCAGTAGTATGTACAGGGCTAAGCCCCAGCATTTT.

Turning to this clone: The junction does not match germline at one end; this may be a read error. The chain recombines TRBV25-1 with TRBJ1-4; the D gene is possibly TRBD1 (5 bases). The CDR3 length is 15 residues. Germline V gives CDR1 MGHDK, CDR2 SYGVNS. CDR3 region: CASSDPTGSNEKLFF. DNA for the CDR3: TGTGCCAGCAGTGATCCCACAGGCTCTAACGAAAAACTGTTTTTT.

CDR3 loop: CASSNRPSQTGKEDGYTF. In nucleotides, the CDR3 is TGTGCCAGTAGTAACCGGCCTTCCCAGACAGGGAAAGAGGATGGCTACACCTTC. The chain is built from TRBV19 and TRBJ1-2; 7 bases agree with TRBD1. The CDR3 is made up of 18 amino acids. V was clipped by 4 bases and J by 6 bases; unmatched bases: 20. The germline V gene has CDR1 LNHDA and CDR2 SQIVND (reference sequence). Full variable domain (rest looked up from reference TRBV19 and TRBJ1-2): DGGITQSPKYLFRKEGQNVTLSCEQNLNHDAMYWYRQDPGQGLRLIYYSQIVNDFQKGDIAEGYSVSREKKESFPLTVTSAQKNPTAFYLCASSNRPSQTGKEDGYTFGSGTRLTVV.

In this sample, this clone turned up once. The V and J genes are TRBV30 and TRBJ1-2, with D possibly matching TRBD1 (6 bases). The CDR3 is 13 amino acids. Germline V CDR1 and CDR2: GTSNPN, SVGIG (reference sequence). V was trimmed by 4 bases and J by 8 bases, leaving 17 bases between them. The CDR3 bases are TGTGCCTGGATGAGGGGGACCCACCTGGGCTACACCTTC. Its protein product is CAWMRGTHLGYTF.

This chain uses TRBV3-1 (or the pseudogene TRBV3-2) with TRBJ2-5, with TRBD2 matching 8 bases. The CDR3 is 17 amino acids. With 0 bases clipped from V and 2 bases from J, the junction kept 8 bases outside the gene matches. Germline CDR1 reads LGHDT; CDR2 reads YNNKEL (reference sequence). This CDR3 reads CASSQEGRRGAQETQYF. The CDR3 region has the DNA TGTGCCAGCAGCCAAGAAGGTCGGCGGGGGGCTCAAGAGACCCAGTACTTC.

This clone was found once. The V gene is TRBV5-6, the J gene TRBJ1-1; TRBD1 aligns across 8 bases. Trimming took 0 bases from V and 6 from J; bases not matched to a gene: 10. Germline V gene lookup returns CDR1 SGHDT and CDR2 YYEEEE. The CDR3 covers 16 residues. DNA for the CDR3: TGTGCCAGCAGCTTGGGGCAGGGGGCGATGGTATCTGAAGCTTTCTTT. Its protein is CASSLGQGAMVSEAFF.

The V call is TRBV27, the J call TRBJ2-3, with D perhaps matching TRBD2 (6 bases). Trimming removed 8 bases at V and 3 bases at J, with 21 bases between. The CDR3 totals 16 residues. CDR1 and CDR2 from the germline V gene are MNHEY and SMNVEV (reference sequence). In DNA form, the CDR3 reads TGTGCCAGCGGGGGACTGGGCGCGGGGTATACAGATACGCAGTATTTT. This translates into CASGGLGAGYTDTQYF.

The gene calls are TRBV5-1 and TRBJ1-2, with D possibly being TRBD1 (6 bases). This CDR3 has 15 amino acids. V shed 2 bases and J shed 5 bases, with 16 bases lying between them. In germline, CDR1 is SGHRS, CDR2 YFSETQ. In DNA form, the CDR3 reads TGCGCCAGCAGCTTAAGTAGGACAGAGGGATATGGCTACACCTTC. This sequence encodes CASSLSRTEGYGYTF.

The chain is built from TRBV7-3 and TRBJ2-1; D is tentatively TRBD1 or TRBD2 (5 bases each). This CDR3 comprises 16 residues. Trimming took 2 bases from V and 0 from J, leaving 11 bases between them. Germline V CDR1 and CDR2: SGHTA, FQGTGA. The CDR3 reads CASSLEGLSSYNEQFF. For the CDR3, the DNA is TGTGCCAGCAGCTTAGAGGGGTTGAGCTCCTACAATGAGCAGTTCTTC.

J is TRBJ2-7 and V is TRBV11-2; D is perhaps TRBD2 (6 bases). Trimming pared 3 bases from V and 4 bases from J, leaving 13 bases between. The CDR3 sequence is 14 residues long. The germline gives CDR1 SGHAT, CDR2 FQNNGV. The CDR3 reads CASSFGGGEYEQYF. The CDR3 bases are TGTGCCAGCAGCTTTGGGGGAGGAGAATACGAGCAGTACTTC.

V is TRBV27 and J is TRBJ2-7; 7 bases agree with TRBD1. Per germline, CDR1 MNHEY and CDR2 SMNVEV (reference sequence). The CDR3 covers 11 residues. V shed 5 bases and J 6 bases; nucleotides not matched to a gene: 1. The CDR3: CASSRQGEQYF. In nucleotides, the CDR3 is TGTGCCAGCAGTAGACAGGGCGAGCAGTACTTC.

V gene TRBV28 combines with J gene TRBJ1-3, with D perhaps matching TRBD1 (6 bases). The ends were cut back, 6 bases at V and 0 bases at J, with 12 bases in the middle. Germline loops: CDR1 MDHEN, CDR2 SYDVKM. CDR3 length: 15 residues. The CDR3 sequence is CASRRGQFSGNTIYF. The CDR3 DNA reads as TGTGCCAGCAGGAGAGGACAGTTCTCTGGAAACACCATATATTTT.

This rearrangement joins TRBV6-6 to TRBJ1-2, with 7 bases fitting TRBD1. The CDR3 length is 13 residues. V shed 2 bases, J shed 8 bases, and the junction held 5 bases outside the gene matches. The germline V gene has CDR1 MNHNY and CDR2 SVGAGI (reference sequence). The DNA for the CDR3 is TGTGCCAGCAGTTACGGAGGGGGCGCGGGCTACACCTTC. The encoded protein is CASSYGGGAGYTF.

The chain recombines TRBV10-3 with TRBJ1-2; possible D gene TRBD1, 5 bases. CDR1 ENHRY and CDR2 SYGVKD come from the germline V gene. V was trimmed by 4 bases and J by 7 bases, leaving 25 bases between them. This CDR3 contains 17 residues. CDR3 loop: CAISVPGTAGGEAGYTF. Written as DNA, the CDR3 is TGTGCCATCAGTGTGCCCGGGACGGCTGGGGGAGAGGCTGGCTACACCTTC.

V and J are TRBV20-1 and TRBJ2-1, with no clear D. CDR1 and CDR2 from the germline V gene are DFQATT and SNEGSKA (reference sequence). This CDR3 region has 11 residues. The V end was cut by 6 bases, the J end by 6 bases, with 9 bases between. The CDR3 reads CSAGFTNEQFF. The DNA for the CDR3 is TGCAGTGCCGGCTTTACCAATGAGCAGTTCTTC.

This chain links TRBV6-4 with TRBJ1-6; tentative D call: TRBD1 (5 bases). CDR3 length equals 13 residues. V was trimmed by 5 bases and J by 4 bases, leaving 6 bases between them. Per the germline V gene, CDR1 is MRHNA and CDR2 is SNTAGT. CDR3 region: CASSQGYNSPLHF. CDR3 coding DNA: TGTGCCAGCAGTCAGGGATATAATTCACCCCTCCACTTT.

The chain has TRBV29-1 and TRBJ2-1; D call uncertain. The V end was cut by 5 bases, the J end by 10 bases, with 15 bases between. CDR3 length equals 12 residues. CDR1 is SQVTM, CDR2 ANQGSEA, per germline. The DNA of the CDR3 is TGCAGCGTTATTCGGACCCTCAGGGAGCAGTTCTTC. Protein: CSVIRTLREQFF.

The CDR3 DNA reads as TGTGCCAGCCGAACAGGGGGCCTCTCTGGAAACACCATATATTTT. Translating gives CASRTGGLSGNTIYF. The V and J genes are TRBV28 and TRBJ1-3; the match to TRBD1 covers 9 bases. Per germline, CDR1 MDHEN and CDR2 SYDVKM. After removal of 8 bases from V and 0 bases from J, the junction contained 5 bases not matched to a gene. The CDR3 spans 15 residues.

The genes are TRBV10-3 and TRBJ2-7, with TRBD2 identical over 9 bases. The CDR3 is 13 residues long. Germline CDR1 and CDR2: ENHRY and SYGVKD. V shed 10 bases, J shed 5 bases, and the junction held 9 bases outside the gene matches. CDR3 sequence reads: CATQLAGGNEQYF. The CDR3 nucleotides are TGTGCCACCCAACTAGCGGGCGGCAACGAGCAGTACTTC.

V gene TRBV19 combines with J gene TRBJ1-1; D uncertain. Deletions cut 5 bases from V and 3 bases from J, with 10 bases between. CDR3 size: 13 residues. Germline-derived CDR1 and CDR2 are LNHDA and SQIVND (reference sequence). The CDR3 DNA follows: TGTGCCAGTAGTCCCAGGAAATACACTGAAGCTTTCTTT. It translates to CASSPRKYTEAFF.

The V call is TRBV3-1 (or the pseudogene TRBV3-2), the J call TRBJ1-5, with D tentatively TRBD1 (5 bases). The CDR3 contains 14 residues. From germline, CDR1 is LGHDT and CDR2 YNNKEL (reference sequence). Trimming removed 1 base from V and 5 bases from J, with 9 bases in between. The CDR3 loop is CASSQGGRYQPQHF. CDR3 nucleotides: TGTGCCAGCAGCCAAGGGGGCAGGTATCAGCCCCAGCATTTT.

This CDR3 is CASSVESSTDTQYF. The DNA of the CDR3 is TGTGCCAGCAGCGTCGAGTCGAGCACAGATACGCAGTATTTT. The genes are TRBV9 and TRBJ2-3; D gene uncertain. CDR3 length: 14 residues. Germline lookup yields CDR1 SGDLS and CDR2 YYNGEE. V shed 2 bases and J shed 0 bases, with 7 bases lying between them.

This chain links TRBV5-1 with TRBJ2-3; D not certain. Trimming took 4 bases from V and 2 from J, leaving 14 bases between them. Germline CDR1 SGHRS, CDR2 YFSETQ. There are 15 residues in the CDR3. CDR3 DNA sequence: TGCGCCAGCAGCCCACCCAAAAGGAACACAGATACGCAGTATTTT. Translating it yields CASSPPKRNTDTQYF. Supplemented by reference TRBV5-1 and TRBJ2-3, the full variable domain reads KAGVTQTPRYLIKTRGQQVTLSCSPISGHRSVSWYQQTPGQGLQFLFEYFSETQRNKGNFPGRFSGRQFSNSRSEMNVSTLELGDSALYLCASSPPKRNTDTQYFGPGTRLTVL.

V is TRBV12-3 or TRBV12-4 and J is TRBJ1-2; no reliable D call. Trimming took 1 base from V and 7 from J, leaving 10 bases between them. CDR3 size: 13 residues. CDR3 sequence: CASSLGAAVGYTF. CDR3 bases: TGTGCCAGCAGTTTAGGGGCGGCAGTTGGCTACACCTTC.

The chain combines TRBV24-1 with TRBJ2-7; a possible D gene is TRBD1 (6 bases). Germline CDR1 and CDR2: KGHDR and SFDVKD. The CDR3 spans 15 residues. V gave up 5 bases and J gave up 4 bases, with 17 bases separating them. The CDR3 DNA follows: TGTGCCACCAGTGTTCAAGGGACATTTCCGTACGAGCAGTACTTC. Its translation is CATSVQGTFPYEQYF.

The chain employs TRBV29-1 and TRBJ2-1, with a tentative D call TRBD1 (5 bases). The germline V gene has CDR1 SQVTM and CDR2 ANQGSEA. CDR3 length: 15 amino acids. V was pared by 6 bases and J by 4 bases, with 19 bases between. CDR3 amino acids: CSVKGAPVSYNEQFF. The CDR3 nucleotides read TGCAGCGTGAAAGGGGCCCCTGTATCGTACAATGAGCAGTTCTTC.